A single sample gave rise to the 24 T cell receptor beta chains below, sequenced in a study of T cells in Graves' hyperthyroidism and ophthalmopathy. RNA transcripts provided the source from which TCR beta CDR3 regions were amplified. The primer set for the first-round RT-PCR of the TCR CDR3 was HTBI. MiXCR, applied by TCRdb to the multiplex PCR reads, yields one record per CDR3 protein. The sample holds around 690,000 distinct CDR3 sequences; about 20% are singletons and the top ten take about 35%. The sample was blood. The receptors come from a man aged 25-45 years with Graves' ophthalmopathy.

The gene calls are TRBV4-2 and TRBJ1-1, with D perhaps TRBD1 (6 bases). Germline loops: CDR1 LGHNA, CDR2 YNFKEQ. The CDR3 extends over 15 amino acids. Between the trimmed V and J ends, which lost 4 bases and 0 bases, there was a span of 12 bases. CDR3 region: CASSPDTGMNTEAFF. The CDR3 bases are TGTGCCAGCAGCCCTGATACAGGGATGAACACTGAAGCTTTCTTT.

V gene TRBV4-3 combines with J gene TRBJ1-5, with D maybe TRBD1 (5 bases). Trimming cost V 0 bases and J 7 bases, with 13 bases left between them. The CDR3 has 15 amino acids. Germline V gene data show CDR1 as LGHNA and CDR2 as YSLEER. In DNA, the CDR3 is TGCGCCAGCAGCCAAGATCGAACAGGCAGACAGCCCCAGCATTTT. It is translated as CASSQDRTGRQPQHF.

The V gene is TRBV20-1, the J gene TRBJ1-2; D remains unclear. V lost 3 bases and J 1 base, leaving 9 bases between the germline ends. CDR1 is DFQATT, CDR2 SNEGSKA, per germline (reference sequence). The CDR3 sequence is 13 residues long. CDR3 nucleotides: TGCAGTGCTAGTGACGGCAGTAACTATGGCTACACCTTC. Translated, it gives CSASDGSNYGYTF.

CDR3 in DNA: TGTGCCATCGGACTAGCGGGAGGAAATGAGCAGTTCTTC. Protein sequence: CAIGLAGGNEQFF. The gene calls are TRBV10-3 and TRBJ2-1, with 14 positions matching TRBD2. Germline V gives CDR1 ENHRY, CDR2 SYGVKD. The length of the CDR3 is 13 residues. V was clipped by 8 bases and J by 7 bases; unmatched bases: 1.

This clonotype was seen a handful of times. J is TRBJ2-4 and V is TRBV28; 7 bases fit TRBD1. The germline gives CDR1 MDHEN, CDR2 SYDVKM. The CDR3 is 17 residues long. V was clipped by 2 bases and J by 0 bases; unmatched bases: 7. Here the CDR3 DNA reads TGTGCCAGCAGTTTACCCGACAGGGTACTAGCCAAAAACATTCAGTACTTC. Encoded protein: CASSLPDRVLAKNIQYF.

This clonotype has just a few counts. The chain employs TRBV6-1 and TRBJ2-5; 7 nucleotides match TRBD1. This CDR3 is built from 16 residues. The J segment lost 1 base and the V segment lost 7 bases, leaving 12 bases of the junction unmatched. CDR1 MNHNS and CDR2 SASEGT come from the germline V gene. The CDR3 nucleotides are TGTGCCAGCACGACAACAGGGGAACGCTTCCAAGAGACCCAGTACTTC. Residues: CASTTTGERFQETQYF.

This clonotype occurred a few times. The rearrangement uses TRBV20-1 and TRBJ1-1; the D gene is possibly TRBD1 (5 bases). Germline CDR1 DFQATT, CDR2 SNEGSKA (reference sequence). This CDR3 is 16 amino acids long. Trimming left V 5 bases short and J 4 bases short, with 23 bases between. The CDR3 DNA is TGCAGTGCTCCTTTATCAATCGGGGTTCAGGGCACTGAAGCTTTCTTT. Translated, it gives CSAPLSIGVQGTEAFF.

The rearrangement links TRBV20-1 to TRBJ2-1; TRBD2 aligns across 11 bases. This CDR3 spans 16 amino acids. The junction had 15 bases not matched to a gene; V was cut back by 5 bases and J by 9 bases. CDR1 and CDR2 from the germline V gene are DFQATT and SNEGSKA (reference sequence). The CDR3 sequence: CSAPLAGVTPRGEQFF. The CDR3 coding sequence is TGCAGTGCTCCACTAGCGGGAGTCACCCCTCGGGGTGAGCAGTTCTTC.

This clonotype was counted a few times. The V gene is TRBV6-2 or TRBV6-3, the J gene TRBJ2-7; D is perhaps TRBD2 (6 bases). V was trimmed by 2 bases and J by 4 bases, leaving 12 bases between them. The CDR3 is 14 amino acids. Germline CDR1 MNHEY, CDR2 SVGEGT. CDR3 residues: CASSYATAGYEQYF. CDR3 nucleotide sequence: TGTGCCAGCAGTTACGCGACGGCGGGGTACGAGCAGTACTTC.

The chain uses TRBV9 and TRBJ2-5; D not resolved. Germline-derived CDR1 and CDR2 are SGDLS and YYNGEE. CDR3 size: 15 residues. The ends were cut back, 0 bases at V and 4 bases at J, with 13 bases in the middle. CDR3 coding DNA: TGTGCCAGCAGCGTAGAAGGCGGCCACAGAGAGACCCAGTACTTC. Amino acid sequence: CASSVEGGHRETQYF.

V is TRBV27 and J is TRBJ2-7; D may be TRBD1 (6 bases). Trimming took 5 bases from V and 5 from J, leaving 10 bases between them. Germline-derived CDR1 and CDR2 are MNHEY and SMNVEV (reference sequence). This CDR3 has 12 amino acids. In DNA form, the CDR3 reads TGTGCCAGCAGTCGGACAGCCCACGAGCAGTACTTC. Its protein product is CASSRTAHEQYF.

The V and J genes are TRBV7-9 and TRBJ2-1, with unresolved D. CDR3 size: 19 residues. CDR1 is SEHNR, CDR2 FQNEAQ, per germline (reference sequence). V gave up 1 base and J gave up 4 bases, with 23 bases separating them. CDR3 sequence reads: CASSLGISGLEGGYNEQFF. Here the CDR3 DNA reads TGTGCCAGCAGCTTAGGTATTTCCGGGCTCGAAGGTGGGTACAATGAGCAGTTCTTC.

This chain links TRBV6-1 with TRBJ1-6, with D tentatively TRBD1 (6 bases). The CDR3 has 14 residues. The V gene lost 6 bases and the J gene lost 7 bases, with 13 bases spanning the gap. Germline V lookup: CDR1 MNHNS, CDR2 SASEGT. CDR3 coding DNA: TGTGCCAGCAGGAAGACAGGAGGCAATTCACCCCTCCACTTT. Translation: CASRKTGGNSPLHF.

V gene TRBV2 combines with J gene TRBJ1-5; D is possibly TRBD1 (6 bases). Germline V gives CDR1 SNHLY, CDR2 FYNNEI. V was trimmed by 5 bases and J by 0 bases, leaving 11 bases between them. The CDR3 sequence is 15 residues long. The CDR3 DNA is TGTGCCAGCAGTTGGACAGTGTATAGCAATCAGCCCCAGCATTTT. Translated: CASSWTVYSNQPQHF.

This clonotype was counted a few times. V is TRBV9 and J is TRBJ1-4; D not resolved. The CDR3 extends over 15 amino acids. From germline, CDR1 is SGDLS and CDR2 YYNGEE. The V and J ends lost 3 bases and 7 bases respectively, with 16 bases between them. CDR3: CASSADQGPLEKLFF. The CDR3 nucleotides read TGTGCCAGCAGCGCGGACCAAGGGCCCCTTGAAAAACTGTTTTTT.

CDR3 sequence: CASSVYRTSTDTQYF. CDR3 nucleotides: TGCGCCAGCAGCGTCTACAGGACTAGCACAGATACGCAGTATTTT. V and J are TRBV5-1 and TRBJ2-3; the D call may be TRBD1 or TRBD2 (5 bases each). The CDR3 has 15 residues. V lost 4 bases to trimming and J lost 0 bases, with 12 bases between them. Germline CDR1 is SGHRS and CDR2 is YFSETQ.

V is TRBV7-9 and J is TRBJ2-2; D is undetermined. Per the germline V gene, CDR1 is SEHNR and CDR2 is FQNEAQ (reference sequence). V was trimmed by 1 base and J by 5 bases, leaving 11 bases between them. CDR3 length: 15 amino acids. CDR3 region: CASSLGTAPTGELFF. As DNA, the CDR3 is TGTGCCAGCAGCTTAGGGACCGCCCCGACCGGGGAGCTGTTTTTT.

The rearrangement joins TRBV4-2 to TRBJ2-3; D remains unclear. V lost 0 bases to trimming and J lost 0 bases, with 10 bases between them. Germline assignment: CDR1 LGHNA and CDR2 YNFKEQ. This CDR3 has 16 residues. CDR3 in DNA: TGTGCCAGCAGCCAAGATGTAACTTACAGCACAGATACGCAGTATTTT. Its protein is CASSQDVTYSTDTQYF.

This clonotype turned up a few times. The chain couples TRBV3-1 to TRBJ2-5, with TRBD2 matching over 12 bases. Trimming took 2 bases from V and 4 from J; bases not matched to a gene: 8. Germline lookup yields CDR1 LGHDT and CDR2 YNNKEL (reference sequence). The CDR3 has 17 amino acids. CDR3 protein: CASSQSLAGGPGETQYF. CDR3 sequence (DNA): TGTGCCAGCAGCCAATCCCTAGCGGGAGGGCCTGGAGAGACCCAGTACTTC.

The chain links TRBV15 to TRBJ2-3; possibly TRBD2 for D (6 bases). CDR3 length equals 16 residues. The ends were cut back, 3 bases at V and 1 base at J, with 14 bases in the middle. The V gene's germline CDR1 is LNHNV and CDR2 YYDKDF (reference sequence). As DNA, the CDR3 is TGTGCCACCAGCAGTTTTACGGGAGAAGGCACAGATACGCAGTATTTT. This encodes CATSSFTGEGTDTQYF.

In this sample, this clonotype turned up a few times. The V call is TRBV7-9, the J call TRBJ2-7; maybe TRBD2 (6 bases). The germline V gene has CDR1 SEHNR and CDR2 FQNEAQ (reference sequence). Trimming took 5 bases from V and 2 from J, leaving 13 bases between them. The CDR3 covers 14 residues. CDR3 in DNA: TGTGCCAGCAGCAAGACTAGTGGGCCCTACGAGCAGTACTTC. It translates to CASSKTSGPYEQYF.

The V gene is TRBV20-1, the J gene TRBJ2-1; perhaps TRBD2 as D (5 bases). The CDR3 consists of 11 residues. Germline CDR1 is DFQATT and CDR2 is SNEGSKA (reference sequence). V was cut by 6 bases and J by 7 bases, with 10 bases left in between. In DNA form, the CDR3 reads TGCAGTGCCAAAAAGCGGAATGAGCAGTTCTTC. The encoded protein is CSAKKRNEQFF.

The chain carries TRBV9 and TRBJ2-1, with D possibly matching TRBD2 (6 bases). V lost 0 bases and J lost 8, with 18 bases in between. The CDR3 is 16 residues long. Per germline, CDR1 SGDLS and CDR2 YYNGEE. CDR3 loop: CASSVAEAGWADEQFF. Here the CDR3 DNA reads TGTGCCAGCAGCGTAGCTGAGGCGGGGTGGGCGGATGAGCAGTTCTTC. Full variable domain (remainder filled in from reference TRBV9 and TRBJ2-1): DSGVTQTPKHLITATGQRVTLRCSPRSGDLSVYWYQQSLDQGLQFLIQYYNGEERAKGNILERFSAQQFPDLHSELNLSSLELGDSALYFCASSVAEAGWADEQFFGPGTRLTVL.

The chain carries TRBV4-1 and TRBJ2-1; D tentatively reads TRBD1 or TRBD2 (8 bases each). Trimming left V 6 bases short and J 3 bases short, with 21 bases between. Germline CDR1 reads MGHRA; CDR2 reads YSYEKL. There are 17 residues in the CDR3. CDR3 bases: TGCGCCAGCAGGCAGGGGGCGGGAGGAGGGGGCTACAATGAGCAGTTCTTC. As protein: CASRQGAGGGGYNEQFF.